This T cell receptor (beta chain) was recovered during a study of T cell responses to AZD1222 COVID-19 vaccine. Notes on the study in general: The CD4 TCRs associated with vaccination extended across spike and predominated at 160-218 and 743-854. Donors were mostly white British, more females; clonal diversity possibly underestimated.

CDR1 and CDR2 from the germline V gene are GTSNPN and SVGIG (reference sequence). V lost 4 bases, J lost 6 bases, and 13 bases lay in between. The CDR3 has 12 residues. Assay used: immunoSEQ multiplex PCR; TCRdb lists only in-frame clones, some missing. The repertoire has more than 95,000 clones, almost 95% of them found once; the top ten carry approximately 1.4%. As concerns this clone: No antigen is known for it.

This TCR was recovered from an adult who received the AZD1222 COVID-19 vaccine. This sequence joins TRBV30 and TRBJ2-7; D is perhaps TRBD1 (6 bases). The source was peripheral blood, collected 28 days after the second AZD1222 dose. The CDR3 loop reads CAWTQTGSEQYF. The CDR3 DNA reads TGTGCCTGGACCCAGACAGGTAGCGAGCAGTACTTC. The full variable domain, in which reference TRBV30 and TRBJ2-7 provide the parts outside the CDR3, is SQTIHQWPATLVQPVGSPLSLECTVEGTSNPNLYWYRQAAGRGLQLLFYSVGIGQISSEVPQNLSASRPQDRQFILSSKKLLLSDSGFYLCAWTQTGSEQYFGPGTRLTVT.